This record covers a single TCR beta chain. No antigen is known for it. The same CDR3 arises from other DNA sequences in this sample as well. Method: immunoSEQ multiplex PCR; TCRdb's copy keeps in-frame clones and lacks some. Of 80,000 to 100,000 clones listed, approximately 80% were seen once; the top ten hold around 3.6%. The data are from a study of memory CD4+ T cells and cytomegalovirus serostatus. Single viable CD3+CD4+CD8-CD45RO+ cells were sorted as the memory CD4+ T cells. Study-level results: Suggested: most of the CMV-linked TCR signature lies in CD4+ memory cells. CMV serostatus prediction reached median AUC around 0.94, or 0.89 with US-trained model.

Sequencing used memory CD4+ T cells from blood. The sequence was collected from an adult in good health and CMV-seropositive.

This chain's CDR3 is CASSFSNYGYTF. As DNA, the CDR3 is TGTGCCAGCAGTTTCTCTAACTATGGCTACACCTTC. This chain uses TRBV28 with TRBJ1-2; no reliable D call. The CDR3 loop spans 12 amino acids. The germline CDR1 and CDR2 sequences are MDHEN and SYDVKM. Trimming removed 3 bases at V and 0 bases at J, with 2 bases between.